This T cell receptor beta chain was sequenced during a study of blood T cell repertoires in COVID-19. Looking at the study overall: The United States, Italy and Spain provided the acute and convalescent COVID-19 samples.

Germline values: CDR1 MNHEY, CDR2 SVGAGI. This CDR3 is built from 14 residues. With 8 bases clipped from V and 3 bases from J, the junction kept 7 bases outside the gene matches. Seattle-derived patients entered the study during active infection and were followed longitudinally. This clone showed up just a few times. In the authors' methods: By means of reference gene primer amplification, nucleated cell counts were estimated. Using immunoSEQ multiplex PCR, the repertoire was profiled, and TCRdb retains in-frame clones only, with some absent. V, J and clone size were drawn from that table, and D and trimming were deduced from the DNA. Here the sample spans 62,000 or so clones, 78% being singletons.

Sequenced material: peripheral blood. The receptor was derived from a man between 60 and 75 years old with COVID-19, enrolled during active disease. The chain couples TRBV6-5 to TRBJ2-4, with 7 bases fitting TRBD1. The CDR3 reads CASRQGGGKNIQYF. DNA for the CDR3: TGTGCCAGCCGACAGGGCGGCGGCAAAAACATTCAGTACTTC.